These T cell receptor beta chains were read from a single sample in a study of blood T cell repertoires in COVID-19. Method: immunoSEQ multiplex PCR; TCRdb's copy keeps in-frame clones and lacks some. The data show 300,000 to 350,000 clones, about 90% seen once. Sequencing was carried out using PBMCs or T cells enriched from blood (not recorded which). All receptors derive from a young woman with acute COVID-19. The CDR3 runs from the conserved cysteine through the conserved F or W. The D gene is left open where the match is weak. Clone size appears in some rows only: once, few, many, or a class for an expanded clone.

abundance: few; v_gene: TRBV28; d_gene: NA; j_gene: TRBJ1-3; CDR3nt: TGTGCCAGCAGCTCGACTTGGAACACCATATATTTT; CDR3aa: CASSSTWNTIYF
abundance: NA; v_gene: TRBV11-2; d_gene: NA; j_gene: TRBJ2-2; CDR3nt: TGTGCCAGCAGCTTAGGGTCCCCGGTGAGGGTATGGGACACCGGGGAGCTGTTTTTT; CDR3aa: CASSLGSPVRVWDTGELFF
abundance: NA; v_gene: TRBV7-8; d_gene: TRBD2; j_gene: TRBJ2-5; CDR3nt: TGTGCCAGCAGCTTAGCGGGGGCGGGAGGGGCGCGGGAGACCCAGTACTTC; CDR3aa: CASSLAGAGGARETQYF
abundance: NA; v_gene: TRBV19; d_gene: NA; j_gene: TRBJ1-2; CDR3nt: TGTGCCAGTAGGAACCAGGGATTTAACTATGGCTACACCTTC; CDR3aa: CASRNQGFNYGYTF
abundance: once; v_gene: TRBV12-3/TRBV12-4; d_gene: NA; j_gene: TRBJ2-5; CDR3nt: TGTGCCAGCAGTCTAAGACACGGAGAGACCCAGTACTTC; CDR3aa: CASSLRHGETQYF
abundance: few; v_gene: TRBV19; d_gene: NA; j_gene: TRBJ2-2; CDR3nt: TGTGCCAGTAGTCCCTCCCCCGGGAACACCGGGGAGCTGTTTTTT; CDR3aa: CASSPSPGNTGELFF
abundance: NA; v_gene: TRBV28; d_gene: NA; j_gene: TRBJ1-5; CDR3nt: TGTGCCAGCAGGGAGGGTTTTCGTCAGCCCCAGCATTTT; CDR3aa: CASREGFRQPQHF
abundance: NA; v_gene: TRBV28; d_gene: NA; j_gene: TRBJ1-2; CDR3nt: TGTGCCAGTCGGTCTAATCCTAACTATGGCTACACCTTC; CDR3aa: CASRSNPNYGYTF
abundance: once; v_gene: TRBV28; d_gene: TRBD1; j_gene: TRBJ1-5; CDR3nt: TGTGCCAGCAGTCCAATTAAACAGGGGGTTAGGAATTTCGGCAATCAGCCCCAGCATTTT; CDR3aa: CASSPIKQGVRNFGNQPQHF
abundance: NA; v_gene: TRBV28; d_gene: TRBD1; j_gene: TRBJ1-2; CDR3nt: TGTGCCAGCAGAATTGGGACAGGGGAACCAGGCTACACCTTC; CDR3aa: CASRIGTGEPGYTF
abundance: NA; v_gene: TRBV11-3; d_gene: NA; j_gene: TRBJ1-2; CDR3nt: TGTGCCAGCAGCGCCTACGAAGCTAACTATGGCTACACCTTC; CDR3aa: CASSAYEANYGYTF
abundance: NA; v_gene: TRBV6-6; d_gene: TRBD1; j_gene: TRBJ1-5; CDR3nt: TGTGCCAGCAGACAGGGGGATCAGCCCCAGCATTTT; CDR3aa: CASRQGDQPQHF
abundance: NA; v_gene: TRBV7-2; d_gene: TRBD1; j_gene: TRBJ2-7; CDR3nt: TGTGCCAGCAGCTTAAGGGCGGGACAGGCCTTTGACGAGCAGTACTTC; CDR3aa: CASSLRAGQAFDEQYF
abundance: NA; v_gene: TRBV9; d_gene: TRBD1; j_gene: TRBJ2-7; CDR3nt: TGTGCCAGCAGCGGCCGGGACAGGTGGAACGAGCAGTACTTC; CDR3aa: CASSGRDRWNEQYF
abundance: NA; v_gene: TRBV3-1/TRBV3-2; d_gene: TRBD2; j_gene: TRBJ2-5; CDR3nt: TGTGCCAGCAGCCAAGACCCGGGCGGGAGGAGGGAGACCCAGTACTTC; CDR3aa: CASSQDPGGRRETQYF
abundance: NA; v_gene: TRBV10-3; d_gene: TRBD1; j_gene: TRBJ1-1; CDR3nt: TGTGCCATCAGTGCGGGGACAGGGATGAACACTGAAGCTTTCTTT; CDR3aa: CAISAGTGMNTEAFF
abundance: NA; v_gene: TRBV5-1; d_gene: TRBD2; j_gene: TRBJ2-3; CDR3nt: TGCGCCAGCAGCGGGACTAGCGGCACAGATACGCAGTATTTT; CDR3aa: CASSGTSGTDTQYF
abundance: NA; v_gene: TRBV5-1; d_gene: NA; j_gene: TRBJ1-2; CDR3nt: TGCGCCAGCAGCCTCCTGGGGGAGGGGATGAGGGGCTACACCTTC; CDR3aa: CASSLLGEGMRGYTF
abundance: NA; v_gene: TRBV19; d_gene: NA; j_gene: TRBJ1-5; CDR3nt: TGTGCCACTTCGGACGACTATAGGAATCAGCCCCAGCATTTT; CDR3aa: CATSDDYRNQPQHF
abundance: NA; v_gene: TRBV7-6; d_gene: TRBD1; j_gene: TRBJ1-1; CDR3nt: TGTGCCAGCAGTTCTAGTACAGGGGCGAACACTGAAGCTTTCTTT; CDR3aa: CASSSSTGANTEAFF
abundance: NA; v_gene: TRBV10-1; d_gene: NA; j_gene: TRBJ2-1; CDR3nt: TGCGCCAGCAGCAACGGCTACCCAGGGAATGAGCAGTTCTTC; CDR3aa: CASSNGYPGNEQFF
abundance: NA; v_gene: TRBV28; d_gene: NA; j_gene: TRBJ1-5; CDR3nt: TGTGCCAGCAGTTTAATGCGACAGGCGTCGTATAGCAATCAGCCCCAGCATTTT; CDR3aa: CASSLMRQASYSNQPQHF